One and the same sample provided the 11 T cell receptor beta chains below, sequenced in a study of CD8+ T cells in alopecia areata. In each case, RNA was isolated and then reverse transcribed into cDNA as the sequencing template. Profiling relied on immunoSEQ multiplex PCR, and the TCRdb table lists in-frame clones only, not all of them. Found here are 110,000 to 150,000 clones, less than 75% of them singletons; the top ten hold 35% to 40%. The sample comprised CD8+ T cells sorted from blood. The source is a human donor in good health.

This clone was found a few times. J is TRBJ2-2 and V is TRBV4-1, with 7 bases that match TRBD2. Trimming cost V 3 bases and J 5 bases; bases outside gene matches: 15. The CDR3 sequence is 18 residues long. CDR1 is MGHRA and CDR2 is YSYEKL in the germline V gene. As DNA, the CDR3 is TGCGCCAGCAGCCATCAAGAAATGGCGGGAGTGGGTACCGGGGAGCTGTTTTTT. Residues: CASSHQEMAGVGTGELFF.

This chain joins TRBV27 and TRBJ1-1; TRBD1 matches 8 bases. Germline assignment: CDR1 MNHEY and CDR2 SMNVEV (reference sequence). This CDR3 comprises 15 residues. The trim removed 3 bases at V and 3 bases at J, leaving 6 bases unmatched. The CDR3 reads CASSFGQGAYTEAFF. CDR3 coding DNA: TGTGCCAGCAGTTTTGGGCAGGGGGCGTACACTGAAGCTTTCTTT.

The genes are TRBV19 and TRBJ2-1, with 13 bases aligning to TRBD2. The ends lost 4 bases at V and 9 bases at J; junction bases unmatched: 6. From germline, CDR1 is LNHDA and CDR2 SQIVND (reference sequence). This CDR3 is 15 amino acids long. CDR3 sequence reads: CASSTLAGGPFEQFF. CDR3 nucleotide sequence: TGTGCCAGTAGTACACTAGCGGGAGGGCCCTTTGAGCAGTTCTTC.

The rearrangement joins TRBV7-9 to TRBJ2-1; D gene ambiguous. The CDR3 is made up of 12 amino acids. The V end lost 7 bases, the J end lost 10 bases, and 14 bases lay between the germline ends. Germline CDR1 is SEHNR and CDR2 is FQNEAQ (reference sequence). CDR3 in DNA: TGTGCCAGCACCCAATCGAGTTTGGAGCAGTTCTTC. Translation gives CASTQSSLEQFF.

This clone occurred once. This chain links TRBV7-8 with TRBJ2-4; 11 bases align to TRBD1. J gave up 8 bases and V 4 bases, and 4 bases lay outside the gene matches. The CDR3 spans 14 residues. The germline CDR1 and CDR2 sequences are SGHVS and FQNEAQ. The CDR3 nucleotides are TGTGCCAGCAGCTGGGGGACAGGGGGAGACATTCAGTACTTC. Its translation is CASSWGTGGDIQYF.

The V call is TRBV29-1, the J call TRBJ2-1; unclear D gene. Germline V gene lookup returns CDR1 SQVTM and CDR2 ANQGSEA. There are 14 residues in the CDR3. V was cut by 1 base and J by 1 base, with 8 bases left in between. The CDR3 bases are TGCAGCGTTGAAGTGGGAAGATCCTACAATGAGCAGTTCTTC. Translated, it gives CSVEVGRSYNEQFF.

The V call is TRBV29-1, the J call TRBJ2-7, with TRBD2 matching 10 bases. The CDR3 has 14 residues. The germline CDR1 and CDR2 sequences are SQVTM and ANQGSEA. V was pared by 4 bases and J by 3 bases, with 6 bases of the junction left unmatched. CDR3 amino acids: CSVVRASGSYEQYF. Here the CDR3 DNA reads TGCAGCGTTGTTAGGGCTAGCGGGAGCTACGAGCAGTACTTC.

The sample holds a few counts of this clone. The chain joins TRBV4-2 to TRBJ1-5; D ambiguous. Trimming cost V 8 bases and J 2 bases, with 7 bases left between them. The CDR3 is made up of 12 amino acids. Germline loops: CDR1 LGHNA, CDR2 YNFKEQ. CDR3: CASAAGNQPQHF. CDR3 nucleotide sequence: TGTGCCAGCGCGGCAGGCAATCAGCCCCAGCATTTT.

In the case of this clone: The same CDR3 arises from other DNA sequences in this sample as well. The V and J genes are TRBV13 and TRBJ2-7; D ambiguous. Germline values: CDR1 PRHDT, CDR2 FYEKMQ (reference sequence). This CDR3 has 13 residues. V was pared by 5 bases and J by 1 base, with 9 bases between. Written as DNA, the CDR3 is TGTGCCAGCAGCCAAGACAAGTCCTACGAGCAGTACTTC. Translating gives CASSQDKSYEQYF.

This clone has more than one count but fewer than ten. The sample carries other DNA sequences with the same CDR3. This chain links TRBV29-1 with TRBJ2-2; D gene unclear. The ends were cut back, 6 bases at V and 4 bases at J, with 3 bases in the middle. CDR3 length: 10 amino acids. Germline-derived CDR1 and CDR2 are SQVTM and ANQGSEA. This chain's CDR3 is CSVGTGELFF. For the CDR3, the DNA is TGCAGCGTCGGCACCGGGGAGCTGTTTTTT.

The chain couples TRBV4-1 to TRBJ1-1, with D possibly TRBD1 on 5 matching bases. Germline V gene lookup returns CDR1 MGHRA and CDR2 YSYEKL. V was cut by 8 bases and J by 0 bases, with 10 bases left in between. The CDR3 runs to 13 residues. CDR3 amino acids: CASLDTVNTEAFF. CDR3 DNA sequence: TGCGCCAGCCTGGACACTGTGAACACTGAAGCTTTCTTT.